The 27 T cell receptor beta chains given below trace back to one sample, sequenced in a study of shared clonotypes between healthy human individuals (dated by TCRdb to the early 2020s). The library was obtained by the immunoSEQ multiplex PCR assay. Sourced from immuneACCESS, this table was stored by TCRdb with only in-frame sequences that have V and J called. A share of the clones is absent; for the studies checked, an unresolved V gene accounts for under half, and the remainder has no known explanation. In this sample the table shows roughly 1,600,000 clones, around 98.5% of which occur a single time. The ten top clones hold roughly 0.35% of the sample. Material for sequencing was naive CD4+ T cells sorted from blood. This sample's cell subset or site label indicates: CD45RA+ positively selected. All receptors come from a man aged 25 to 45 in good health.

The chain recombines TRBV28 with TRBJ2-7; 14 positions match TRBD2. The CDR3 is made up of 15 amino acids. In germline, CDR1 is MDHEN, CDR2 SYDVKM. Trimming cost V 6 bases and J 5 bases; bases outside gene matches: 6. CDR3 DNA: TGTGCCAGCAGCGGACTAGCGGGAGGTAGGGACGAGCAGTACTTC. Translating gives CASSGLAGGRDEQYF.

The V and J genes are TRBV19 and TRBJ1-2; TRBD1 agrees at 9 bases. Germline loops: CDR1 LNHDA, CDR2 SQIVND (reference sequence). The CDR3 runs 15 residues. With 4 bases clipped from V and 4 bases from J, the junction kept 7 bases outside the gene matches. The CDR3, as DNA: TGTGCCAGTAGTAACCGACAGGGGGTCGGCTATGGCTACACCTTC. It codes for CASSNRQGVGYGYTF.

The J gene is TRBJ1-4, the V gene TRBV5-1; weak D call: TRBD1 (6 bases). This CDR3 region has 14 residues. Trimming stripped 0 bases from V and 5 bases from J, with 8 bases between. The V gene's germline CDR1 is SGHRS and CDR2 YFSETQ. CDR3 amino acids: CASSLGGQNEKLFF. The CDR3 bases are TGCGCCAGCAGCTTGGGCGGACAGAATGAAAAACTGTTTTTT.

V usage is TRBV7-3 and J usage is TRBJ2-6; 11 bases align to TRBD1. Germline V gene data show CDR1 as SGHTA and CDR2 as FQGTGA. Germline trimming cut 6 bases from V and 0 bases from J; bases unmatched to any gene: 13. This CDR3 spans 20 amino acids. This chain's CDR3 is CASRIRRLGTGGSGANVLTF. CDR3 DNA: TGTGCCAGCAGGATCCGCCGTTTAGGGACAGGGGGCTCTGGGGCCAACGTCCTGACTTTC.

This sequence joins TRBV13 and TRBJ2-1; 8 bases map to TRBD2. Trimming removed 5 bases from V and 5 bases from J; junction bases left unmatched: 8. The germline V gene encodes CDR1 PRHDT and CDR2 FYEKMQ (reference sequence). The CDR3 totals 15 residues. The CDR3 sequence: CASSRETGGNNEQFF. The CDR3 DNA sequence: TGTGCCAGCAGCCGAGAAACGGGGGGGAACAATGAGCAGTTCTTC.

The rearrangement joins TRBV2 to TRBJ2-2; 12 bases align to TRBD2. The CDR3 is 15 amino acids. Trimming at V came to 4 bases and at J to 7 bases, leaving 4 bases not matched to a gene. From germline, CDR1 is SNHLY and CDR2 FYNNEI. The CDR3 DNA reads TGTGCCAGCAGTGGACTAGCGGGAGTGGTCGGGGAGCTGTTTTTT. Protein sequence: CASSGLAGVVGELFF. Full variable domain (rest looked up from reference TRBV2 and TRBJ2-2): EPEVTQTPSHQVTQMGQEVILRCVPISNHLYFYWYRQILGQKVEFLVSFYNNEISEKSEIFDDQFSVERPDGSNFTLKIRSTKLEDSAMYFCASSGLAGVVGELFFGEGSRLTVL.

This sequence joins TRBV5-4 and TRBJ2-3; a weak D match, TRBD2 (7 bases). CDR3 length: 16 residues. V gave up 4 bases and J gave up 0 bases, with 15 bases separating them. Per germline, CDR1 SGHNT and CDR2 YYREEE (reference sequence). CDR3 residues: CASSPKAGQSTDTQYF. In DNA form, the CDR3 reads TGTGCCAGCAGCCCAAAAGCGGGACAAAGCACAGATACGCAGTATTTT.

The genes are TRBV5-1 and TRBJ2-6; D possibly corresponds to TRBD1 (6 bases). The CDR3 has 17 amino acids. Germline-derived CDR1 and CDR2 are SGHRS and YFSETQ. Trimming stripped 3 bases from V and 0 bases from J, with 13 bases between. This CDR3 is CASSSRGSNSGANVLTF. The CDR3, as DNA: TGCGCCAGCAGCTCAAGGGGGAGTAACTCTGGGGCCAACGTCCTGACTTTC.

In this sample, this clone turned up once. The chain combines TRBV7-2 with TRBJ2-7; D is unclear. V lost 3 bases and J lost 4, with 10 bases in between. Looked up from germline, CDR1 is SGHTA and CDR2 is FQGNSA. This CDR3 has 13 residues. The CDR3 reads CASSFLRSYEQYF. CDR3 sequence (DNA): TGTGCCAGCAGCTTCTTGCGGTCATACGAGCAGTACTTC.

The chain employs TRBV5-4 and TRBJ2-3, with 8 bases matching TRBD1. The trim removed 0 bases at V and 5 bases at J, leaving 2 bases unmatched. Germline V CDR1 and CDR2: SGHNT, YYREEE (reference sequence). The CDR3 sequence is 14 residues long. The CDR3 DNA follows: TGTGCCAGCAGCTTGGGACAGGGGAAAGATACGCAGTATTTT. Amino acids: CASSLGQGKDTQYF. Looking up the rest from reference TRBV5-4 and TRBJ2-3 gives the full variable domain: ETGVTQSPTHLIKTRGQQVTLRCSSQSGHNTVSWYQQALGQGPQFIFQYYREEENGRGNFPPRFSGLQFPNYSSELNVNALELDDSALYLCASSLGQGKDTQYFGPGTRLTVL.

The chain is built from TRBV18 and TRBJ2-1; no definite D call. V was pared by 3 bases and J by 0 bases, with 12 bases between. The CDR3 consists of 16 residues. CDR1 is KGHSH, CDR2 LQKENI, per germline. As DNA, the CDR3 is TGTGCCAGCTCACCGAACGGGTTAAGCTCCTACAATGAGCAGTTCTTC. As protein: CASSPNGLSSYNEQFF.

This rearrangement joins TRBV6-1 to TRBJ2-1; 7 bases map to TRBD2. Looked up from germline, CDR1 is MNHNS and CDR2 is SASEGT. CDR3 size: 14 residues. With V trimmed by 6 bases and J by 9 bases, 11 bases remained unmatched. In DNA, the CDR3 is TGTGCCAGCAGGGAGAGCGGGAAACTAACTGAGCAGTTCTTC. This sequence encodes CASRESGKLTEQFF.

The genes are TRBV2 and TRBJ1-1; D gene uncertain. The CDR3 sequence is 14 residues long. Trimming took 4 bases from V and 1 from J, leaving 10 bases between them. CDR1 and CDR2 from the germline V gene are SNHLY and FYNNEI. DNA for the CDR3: TGTGCCAGCAGTGCCGAGTGGGCGAACACTGAAGCTTTCTTT. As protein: CASSAEWANTEAFF. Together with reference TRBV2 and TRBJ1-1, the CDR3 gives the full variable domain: EPEVTQTPSHQVTQMGQEVILRCVPISNHLYFYWYRQILGQKVEFLVSFYNNEISEKSEIFDDQFSVERPDGSNFTLKIRSTKLEDSAMYFCASSAEWANTEAFFGQGTRLTVV.

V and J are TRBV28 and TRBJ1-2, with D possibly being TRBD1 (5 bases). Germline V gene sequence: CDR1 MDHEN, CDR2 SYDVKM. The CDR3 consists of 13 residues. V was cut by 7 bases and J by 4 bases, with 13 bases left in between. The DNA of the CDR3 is TGTGCCAGCACCGCAGGGAGAGTCTATGGCTACACCTTC. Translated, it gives CASTAGRVYGYTF.

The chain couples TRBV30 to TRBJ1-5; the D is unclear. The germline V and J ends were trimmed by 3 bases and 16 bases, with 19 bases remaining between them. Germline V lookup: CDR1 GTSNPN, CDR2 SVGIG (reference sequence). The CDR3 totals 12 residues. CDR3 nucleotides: TGTGCCTGGAGCCTTATAGGAGGGAACCACCATTTT. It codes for CAWSLIGGNHHF.

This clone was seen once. The CDR3 DNA reads as TGTGCCAGCAGTTCCTACCAACAGGGGGCGGCGGAGACCCAGTACTTC. Translated: CASSSYQQGAAETQYF. V usage is TRBV27 and J usage is TRBJ2-5; 9 nucleotides match TRBD1. CDR3 length equals 16 residues. The J segment lost 5 bases and the V segment lost 4 bases, leaving 11 bases of the junction unmatched. Germline V CDR1 and CDR2: MNHEY, SMNVEV (reference sequence).

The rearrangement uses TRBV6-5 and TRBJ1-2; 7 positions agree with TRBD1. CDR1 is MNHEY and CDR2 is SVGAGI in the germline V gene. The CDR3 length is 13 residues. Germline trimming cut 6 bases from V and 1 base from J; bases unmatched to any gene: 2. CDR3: CASRRDSNYGYTF. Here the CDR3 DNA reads TGTGCCAGCAGACGGGACAGTAACTATGGCTACACCTTC.

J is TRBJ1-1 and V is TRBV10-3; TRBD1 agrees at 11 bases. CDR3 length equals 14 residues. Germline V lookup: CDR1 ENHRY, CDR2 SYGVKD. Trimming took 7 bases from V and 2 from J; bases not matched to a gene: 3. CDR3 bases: TGTGCCATCAAAGGGACAGGGGGAAACACTGAAGCTTTCTTT. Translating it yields CAIKGTGGNTEAFF.

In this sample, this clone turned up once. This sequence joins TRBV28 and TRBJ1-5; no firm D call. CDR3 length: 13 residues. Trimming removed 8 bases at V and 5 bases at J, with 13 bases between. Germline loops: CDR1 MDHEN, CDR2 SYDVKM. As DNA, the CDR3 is TGTGCCAGCTACGGCGCGGACTATCAGCCCCAGCATTTT. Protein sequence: CASYGADYQPQHF.

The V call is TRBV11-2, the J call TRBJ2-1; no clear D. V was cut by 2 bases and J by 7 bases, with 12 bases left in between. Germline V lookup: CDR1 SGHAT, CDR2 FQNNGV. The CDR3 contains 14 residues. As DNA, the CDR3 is TGTGCCAGCAGCTTAAAGTGGAATGGGAATGAGCAGTTCTTC. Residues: CASSLKWNGNEQFF. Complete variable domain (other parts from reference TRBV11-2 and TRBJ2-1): EAGVAQSPRYKIIEKRQSVAFWCNPISGHATLYWYQQILGQGPKLLIQFQNNGVVDDSQLPKDRFSAERLKGVDSTLKIQPAKLEDSAVYLCASSLKWNGNEQFFGPGTRLTVL.

CDR3 sequence: CASSYSTRSLSTF. Written as DNA, the CDR3 is TGTGCCAGCAGTTACTCCACCCGGTCTCTTAGCACCTTC. The rearrangement links TRBV6-5 to TRBJ1-2; D call uncertain. Trimming removed 0 bases from V and 13 bases from J, with 15 bases in between. The CDR3 loop spans 13 amino acids. Germline CDR1 MNHEY, CDR2 SVGAGI.

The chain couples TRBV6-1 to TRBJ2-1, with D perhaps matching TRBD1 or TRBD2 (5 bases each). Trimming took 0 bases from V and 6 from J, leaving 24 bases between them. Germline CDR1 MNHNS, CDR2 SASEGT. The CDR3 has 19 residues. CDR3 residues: CASSEALPLLGVWFNEQFF. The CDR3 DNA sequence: TGTGCCAGCAGTGAAGCGTTACCTCTTCTGGGGGTTTGGTTCAATGAGCAGTTCTTC.

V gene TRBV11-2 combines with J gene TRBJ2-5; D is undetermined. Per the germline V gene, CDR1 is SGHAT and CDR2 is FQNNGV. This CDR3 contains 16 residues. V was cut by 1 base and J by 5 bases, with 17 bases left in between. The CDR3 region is CASSLGGLPREETQYF. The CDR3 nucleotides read TGTGCCAGCAGCTTAGGCGGCCTGCCCAGAGAGGAGACCCAGTACTTC.

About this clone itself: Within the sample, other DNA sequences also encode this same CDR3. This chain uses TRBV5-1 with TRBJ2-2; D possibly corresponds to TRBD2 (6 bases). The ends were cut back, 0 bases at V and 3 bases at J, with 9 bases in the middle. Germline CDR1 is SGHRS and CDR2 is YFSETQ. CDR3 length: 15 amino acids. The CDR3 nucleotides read TGCGCCAGCAGCTTGGCGGGAGTTGACACCGGGGAGCTGTTTTTT. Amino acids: CASSLAGVDTGELFF.

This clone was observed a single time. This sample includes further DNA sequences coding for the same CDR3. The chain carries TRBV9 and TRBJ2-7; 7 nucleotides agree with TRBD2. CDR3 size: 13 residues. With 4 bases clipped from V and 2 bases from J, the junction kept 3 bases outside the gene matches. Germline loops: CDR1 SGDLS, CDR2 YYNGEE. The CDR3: CASSSGGTYEQYF. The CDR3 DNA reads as TGTGCCAGCAGCTCGGGAGGCACCTACGAGCAGTACTTC.

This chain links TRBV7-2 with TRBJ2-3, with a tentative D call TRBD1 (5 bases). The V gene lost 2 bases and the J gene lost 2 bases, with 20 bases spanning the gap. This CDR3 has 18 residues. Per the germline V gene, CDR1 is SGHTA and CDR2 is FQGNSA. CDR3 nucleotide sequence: TGTGCCAGCAGCTTAAATAATATCCCCCAGGGTTACACAGATACGCAGTATTTT. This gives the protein CASSLNNIPQGYTDTQYF.

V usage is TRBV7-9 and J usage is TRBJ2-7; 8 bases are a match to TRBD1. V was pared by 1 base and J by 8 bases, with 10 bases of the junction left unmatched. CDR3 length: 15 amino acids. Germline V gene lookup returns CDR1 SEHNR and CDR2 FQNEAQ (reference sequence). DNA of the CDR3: TGTGCCAGCAGCTTAGGGTCCTGGACAGGGACCCAGCAGTACTTC. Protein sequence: CASSLGSWTGTQQYF.